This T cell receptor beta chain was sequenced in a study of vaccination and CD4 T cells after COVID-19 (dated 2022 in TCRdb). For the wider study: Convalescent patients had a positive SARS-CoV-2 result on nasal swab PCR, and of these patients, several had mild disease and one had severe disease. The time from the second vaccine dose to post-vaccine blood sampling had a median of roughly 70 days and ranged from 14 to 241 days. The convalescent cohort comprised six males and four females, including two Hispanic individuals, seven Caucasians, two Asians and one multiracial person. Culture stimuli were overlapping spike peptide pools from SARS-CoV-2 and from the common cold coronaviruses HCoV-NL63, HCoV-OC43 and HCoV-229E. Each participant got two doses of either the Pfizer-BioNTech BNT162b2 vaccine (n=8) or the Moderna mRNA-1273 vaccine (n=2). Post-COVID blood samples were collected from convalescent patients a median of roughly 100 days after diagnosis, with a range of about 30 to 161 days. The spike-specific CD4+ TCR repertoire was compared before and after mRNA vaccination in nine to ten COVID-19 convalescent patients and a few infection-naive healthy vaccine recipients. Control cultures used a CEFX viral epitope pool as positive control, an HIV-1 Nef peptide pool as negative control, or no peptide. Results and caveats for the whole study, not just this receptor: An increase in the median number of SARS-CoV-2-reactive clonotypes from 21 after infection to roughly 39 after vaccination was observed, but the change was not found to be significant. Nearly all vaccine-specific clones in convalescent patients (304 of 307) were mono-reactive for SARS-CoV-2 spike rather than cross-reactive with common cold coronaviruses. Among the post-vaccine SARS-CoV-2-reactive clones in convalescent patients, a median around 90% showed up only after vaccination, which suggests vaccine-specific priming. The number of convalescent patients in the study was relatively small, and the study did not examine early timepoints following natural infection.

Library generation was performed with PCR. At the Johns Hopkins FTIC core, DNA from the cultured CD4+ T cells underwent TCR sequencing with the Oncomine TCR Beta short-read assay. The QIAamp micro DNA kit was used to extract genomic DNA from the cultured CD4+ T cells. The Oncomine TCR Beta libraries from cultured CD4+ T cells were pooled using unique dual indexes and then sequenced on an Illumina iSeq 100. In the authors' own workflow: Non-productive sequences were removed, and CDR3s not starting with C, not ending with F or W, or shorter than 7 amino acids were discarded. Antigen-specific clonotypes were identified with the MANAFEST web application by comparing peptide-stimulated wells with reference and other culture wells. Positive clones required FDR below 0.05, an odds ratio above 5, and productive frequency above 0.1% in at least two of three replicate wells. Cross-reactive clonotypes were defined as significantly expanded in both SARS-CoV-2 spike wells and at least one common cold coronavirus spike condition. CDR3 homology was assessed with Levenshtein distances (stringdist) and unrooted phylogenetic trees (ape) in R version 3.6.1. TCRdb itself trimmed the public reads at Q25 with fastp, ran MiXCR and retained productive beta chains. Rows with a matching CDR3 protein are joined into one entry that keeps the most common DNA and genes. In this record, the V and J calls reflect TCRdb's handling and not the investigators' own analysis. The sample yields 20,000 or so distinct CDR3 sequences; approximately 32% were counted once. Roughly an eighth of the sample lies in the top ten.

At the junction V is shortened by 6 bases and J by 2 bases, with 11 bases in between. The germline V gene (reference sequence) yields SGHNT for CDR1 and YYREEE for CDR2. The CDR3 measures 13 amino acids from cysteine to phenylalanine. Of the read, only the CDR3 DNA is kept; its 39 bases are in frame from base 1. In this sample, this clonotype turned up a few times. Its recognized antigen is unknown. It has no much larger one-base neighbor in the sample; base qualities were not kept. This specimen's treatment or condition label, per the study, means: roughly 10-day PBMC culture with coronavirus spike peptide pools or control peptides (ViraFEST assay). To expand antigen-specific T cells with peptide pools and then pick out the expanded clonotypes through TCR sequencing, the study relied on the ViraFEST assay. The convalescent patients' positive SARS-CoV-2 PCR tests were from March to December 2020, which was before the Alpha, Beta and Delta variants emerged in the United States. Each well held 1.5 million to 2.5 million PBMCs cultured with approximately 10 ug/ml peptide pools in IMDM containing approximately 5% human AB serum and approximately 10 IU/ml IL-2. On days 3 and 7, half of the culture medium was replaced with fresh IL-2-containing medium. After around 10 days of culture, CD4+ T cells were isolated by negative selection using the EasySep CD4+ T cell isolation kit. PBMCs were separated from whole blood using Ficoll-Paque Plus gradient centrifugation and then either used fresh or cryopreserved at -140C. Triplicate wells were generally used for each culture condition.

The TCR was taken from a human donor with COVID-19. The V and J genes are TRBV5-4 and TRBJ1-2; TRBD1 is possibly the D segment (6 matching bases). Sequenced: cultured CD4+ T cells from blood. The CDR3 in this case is CASTADRNYGYTF. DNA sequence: TGTGCCAGCACCGCGGACAGAAACTATGGCTACACCTTC.